The 26 T cell receptor beta chains reported below all come from one sample, sequenced in a study of T cell responses to AZD1222 COVID-19 vaccine. Clones were read by immunoSEQ multiplex PCR, and TCRdb kept only the in-frame ones, dropping some. The table has over 45,000 clones, more than 80% seen once. Sample: peripheral blood, taken on day 0 of MenACWY control vaccination. The receptors shown here come from an adult in good health.

The rearrangement joins TRBV28 to TRBJ1-2, with 7 bases fitting TRBD1. Germline assignment: CDR1 MDHEN and CDR2 SYDVKM. The V and J ends lost 2 bases and 2 bases, in that order; junction bases with no gene match: 8. This CDR3 comprises 16 residues. Here the CDR3 reads CASSLEISGQNYGYTF. CDR3 sequence (DNA): TGTGCCAGCAGTTTAGAGATCTCGGGACAGAACTATGGCTACACCTTC.

This chain links TRBV7-9 with TRBJ2-4, with D maybe TRBD2 (7 bases). The V and J ends lost 4 bases and 3 bases respectively, with 13 bases between them. Looked up from germline, CDR1 is SEHNR and CDR2 is FQNEAQ (reference sequence). This CDR3 contains 15 residues. The DNA of the CDR3 is TGTGCCAGCAGCTCAGGGGAGGGTGTCAAAAACATTCAGTACTTC. Amino acids: CASSSGEGVKNIQYF.

A few counts support this clone. The genes are TRBV3-1 (or the pseudogene TRBV3-2) and TRBJ1-6; tentatively, D is TRBD1 (5 bases). The germline CDR1 and CDR2 sequences are LGHDT and YNNKEL (reference sequence). The CDR3 is 18 amino acids. V was shortened by 2 bases and J by 5 bases, with 19 bases between the two germline ends. CDR3 sequence: CASSQHRGRDVDNSPLHF. The CDR3 nucleotides are TGTGCCAGCAGCCAACACCGAGGCAGGGATGTGGATAATTCACCCCTCCACTTT.

The CDR3 coding sequence is TGTGCCAGCAGTCTGGGGGGGCCCCGGCAGCCCCAGCATTTT. This codes for CASSLGGPRQPQHF. This chain joins TRBV28 and TRBJ1-5; weak D call: TRBD1 (6 bases). There are 14 residues in the CDR3. Germline CDR1 reads MDHEN; CDR2 reads SYDVKM. V lost 5 bases and J lost 7, with 15 bases in between.

V is TRBV6-2 or TRBV6-3 and J is TRBJ2-7; D is uncertain. This CDR3 has 13 amino acids. Germline CDR1 reads MNHEY; CDR2 reads SVGEGT. Between the trimmed V and J ends, which lost 6 bases and 6 bases, there was a span of 15 bases. The CDR3 region has the DNA TGTGCCAGCAGCCCCCTGATAAGAACCGAGCAGTACTTC. It encodes CASSPLIRTEQYF.

The chain carries TRBV6-5 and TRBJ1-5, with D maybe TRBD1 (6 bases). The CDR3 is made up of 15 amino acids. V was shortened by 8 bases and J by 2 bases, with 16 bases between the two germline ends. Per the germline V gene, CDR1 is MNHEY and CDR2 is SVGAGI. The CDR3 DNA reads as TGTGCCAGCTCTGGGGGCGGGGGAGGCAATCAGCCCCAGCATTTT. Its translation: CASSGGGGGNQPQHF.

This chain joins TRBV4-1 and TRBJ2-7; a weak D match, TRBD1 (5 bases). The V gene's germline CDR1 is MGHRA and CDR2 YSYEKL. The CDR3 length is 12 residues. The germline V and J ends were trimmed by 0 bases and 6 bases, with 6 bases remaining between them. CDR3 residues: CASSQDTGEQYF. The CDR3 DNA reads TGCGCCAGCAGCCAAGATACAGGCGAGCAGTACTTC.

The rearrangement links TRBV3-1 (or the pseudogene TRBV3-2) to TRBJ1-5, with no clear D. This CDR3 has 12 amino acids. Trimming shortened V by 6 bases and J by 6 bases, and 9 bases separated the two germline ends. Germline values: CDR1 LGHDT, CDR2 YNNKEL (reference sequence). In DNA, the CDR3 is TGTGCCAGCAGGTGGTTTTGTCAGCCCCAGCATTTT. As protein: CASRWFCQPQHF.

The chain couples TRBV14 to TRBJ1-5; D unresolved. Germline V gene lookup returns CDR1 SGHDN and CDR2 FVKESK. The CDR3 is made up of 13 amino acids. V lost 0 bases, J lost 5 bases, and 5 bases lay in between. The CDR3 DNA reads TGTGCCAGCAGCCAAGAATCGTATCAGCCCCAGCATTTT. It translates to CASSQESYQPQHF.

V gene TRBV7-9 combines with J gene TRBJ2-2, with a weak D call TRBD1 (5 bases). Germline V gene data show CDR1 as SEHNR and CDR2 as FQNEAQ (reference sequence). This CDR3 comprises 14 residues. Trimming removed 1 base from V and 3 bases from J, with 6 bases in between. The CDR3 protein is CASSLVGDTGELFF. CDR3 sequence (DNA): TGTGCCAGCAGCTTAGTAGGGGACACCGGGGAGCTGTTTTTT.

This clone was counted between two and nine times. V is TRBV4-3 and J is TRBJ1-2; no clear D gene. V was pared by 0 bases and J by 7 bases, with 18 bases between. This CDR3 contains 16 residues. Germline CDR1 is LGHNA and CDR2 is YSLEER. CDR3 bases: TGCGCCAGCAGCCAAGAATTGGACGGATCTGTGGGTGGCTACACCTTC. It specifies CASSQELDGSVGGYTF.

This sequence joins TRBV15 and TRBJ1-2; 7 bases fit TRBD1. The germline V gene has CDR1 LNHNV and CDR2 YYDKDF (reference sequence). Unmatched junction bases numbered 5, after V lost 0 bases and J lost 1 base. The CDR3 loop spans 16 amino acids. CDR3 loop: CATSRDSGGFNYGYTF. CDR3 nucleotides: TGTGCCACCAGCAGAGATTCAGGGGGATTTAACTATGGCTACACCTTC. The full variable domain, its missing parts supplied by reference TRBV15 and TRBJ1-2, is DAMVIQNPRYQVTQFGKPVTLSCSQTLNHNVMYWYQQKSSQAPKLLFHYYDKDFNNEADTPDNFQSRRPNTSFCFLDIRSPGLGDTAMYLCATSRDSGGFNYGYTFGSGTRLTVV.

This clone is a singleton in its sample. Written as DNA, the CDR3 is TGCGCCAGCAGCTTGGGGGCTCGCGGAAGAGGGGCCAACGTCCTGACTTTC. Its protein product is CASSLGARGRGANVLTF. The gene calls are TRBV5-1 and TRBJ2-6; no clear D gene. This CDR3 contains 17 residues. Germline V gene lookup returns CDR1 SGHRS and CDR2 YFSETQ. The ends were cut back, 0 bases at V and 4 bases at J, with 14 bases in the middle.

The chain couples TRBV29-1 to TRBJ1-2; 11 nucleotides match TRBD1. The CDR3 runs 13 residues. V lost 7 bases and J lost 4; bases outside the gene matches: 5. Germline V gene lookup returns CDR1 SQVTM and CDR2 ANQGSEA. CDR3 in amino acids: CSGTGGASYGYTF. DNA for the CDR3: TGCAGCGGGACAGGGGGCGCAAGCTATGGCTACACCTTC. Supplemented by reference TRBV29-1 and TRBJ1-2, the full variable domain reads SAVISQKPSRDICQRGTSLTIQCQVDSQVTMMFWYRQQPGQSLTLIATANQGSEATYESGFVIDKFPISRPNLTFSTLTVSNMSPEDSSIYLCSGTGGASYGYTFGSGTRLTVV.

The rearrangement uses TRBV2 and TRBJ2-7, with TRBD1 identical over 8 bases. Germline CDR1 is SNHLY and CDR2 is FYNNEI. V lost 2 bases to trimming and J lost 3 bases; unmatched junction nucleotides: 3. This CDR3 contains 14 residues. This CDR3 reads CASSERQGNYEQYF. The CDR3 DNA sequence: TGTGCCAGCAGTGAACGACAGGGGAACTACGAGCAGTACTTC.

The rearrangement joins TRBV19 to TRBJ2-5; 7 nucleotides align to TRBD2. The CDR3 totals 17 residues. The V gene's germline CDR1 is LNHDA and CDR2 SQIVND (reference sequence). V lost 3 bases and J lost 5; bases outside the gene matches: 15. The DNA for the CDR3 is TGTGCCAGTAGTATTGTAAGGAGTGCGGGAGTGGGGGAGACCCAGTACTTC. Translated, it gives CASSIVRSAGVGETQYF.

V is TRBV28 and J is TRBJ2-7, with D possibly matching TRBD1 (8 bases). Deletions cut 5 bases from V and 6 bases from J, with 20 bases between. This CDR3 region has 15 residues. Germline-derived CDR1 and CDR2 are MDHEN and SYDVKM. The CDR3 loop is CASSRSGTGGGEQYF. The CDR3 coding sequence is TGTGCCAGCAGTCGCAGCGGGACAGGAGGGGGCGAGCAGTACTTC.

The V gene is TRBV4-2, the J gene TRBJ2-3; D uncertain. Trimming left V 0 bases short and J 5 bases short, with 6 bases between. This CDR3 comprises 13 residues. CDR1 is LGHNA and CDR2 is YNFKEQ in the germline V gene. This CDR3 reads CASSQDPGDTQYF. CDR3 in DNA: TGTGCCAGCAGCCAAGATCCCGGAGATACGCAGTATTTT.

The chain links TRBV6-1 to TRBJ2-5; TRBD1 might be the D (6 bases). Deletions cut 1 base from V and 2 bases from J, with 20 bases between. The CDR3 has 18 amino acids. Germline loops: CDR1 MNHNS, CDR2 SASEGT. CDR3 nucleotide sequence: TGTGCCAGCAGTGAAGTTGGGCGACAGGCGAAACCTCAAGAGACCCAGTACTTC. Translation gives CASSEVGRQAKPQETQYF.

This chain connects TRBV1 to TRBJ2-3; the DNA was not compared with TRBD2, the D call given in the table. TRBV1 is a recognized pseudogene. The CDR3 runs 16 residues. The CDR3 nucleotides read TGCACCAGCAGCCATAGGGAAGGAGGTAGCACAGATACGCAGTATTTT. Encoded protein: CTSSHREGGSTDTQYF.

This clone turned up a few times. The genes are TRBV19 and TRBJ2-5; 7 nucleotides line up with TRBD1. Germline CDR1 reads LNHDA; CDR2 reads SQIVND (reference sequence). The CDR3 has 16 amino acids. Trimming took 7 bases from V and 4 from J; bases not matched to a gene: 15. CDR3 DNA sequence: TGTGCCAGTACCAGGAGGCACGGACAGGTCGGAGAGACCCAGTACTTC. Its translation is CASTRRHGQVGETQYF.

J is TRBJ2-5 and V is TRBV19; unclear D gene. The CDR3 is made up of 16 amino acids. With 3 bases removed from V and 5 bases from J, the gap between germline ends came to 19 bases. Germline CDR1 and CDR2: LNHDA and SQIVND (reference sequence). CDR3 loop: CASSMYVGRATETQYF. Written as DNA, the CDR3 is TGTGCCAGTAGTATGTATGTCGGTAGGGCGACCGAGACCCAGTACTTC.

The V and J genes are TRBV5-1 and TRBJ1-1; no clear D. V gave up 2 bases and J gave up 1 base, with 9 bases separating them. The CDR3 has 14 amino acids. Germline V lookup: CDR1 SGHRS, CDR2 YFSETQ. The CDR3 here is CASSLASGNTEAFF. Here the CDR3 DNA reads TGCGCCAGCAGCTTAGCCTCAGGGAACACTGAAGCTTTCTTT.

The chain uses TRBV5-1 and TRBJ2-1, with 9 bases that match TRBD2. J gave up 9 bases and V 1 base, and 8 bases lay outside the gene matches. Per germline, CDR1 SGHRS and CDR2 YFSETQ. This CDR3 has 15 amino acids. CDR3 loop: CASSLMGLARVEQFF. CDR3 nucleotides: TGCGCCAGCAGCTTGATGGGACTAGCTAGGGTTGAGCAGTTCTTC.

The chain combines TRBV24-1 with TRBJ2-5, with D possibly TRBD1 on 6 matching bases. V gave up 4 bases and J gave up 7 bases, with 18 bases separating them. The CDR3 sequence is 15 residues long. CDR1 is KGHDR, CDR2 SFDVKD, per germline. The DNA for the CDR3 is TGTGCCACCAGTGACCCGGGACACCAATTAGGGACCCAGTACTTC. It yields the protein CATSDPGHQLGTQYF.

J is TRBJ2-7 and V is TRBV10-1; TRBD2 aligns across 14 bases. Per the germline V gene, CDR1 is WNHNN and CDR2 is SYGVQD (reference sequence). V dropped 6 bases and J dropped 3; count of bases not matched to a gene: 1. The CDR3 has 14 residues. The CDR3 sequence: CASSGLAGGYEQYF. The DNA for the CDR3 is TGCGCCAGCAGCGGACTAGCGGGAGGCTACGAGCAGTACTTC.